This is a list of T cell receptor beta chains from one sample in a study of cytomegalovirus exposure and HLA in healthy donors. Produced via immunoSEQ multiplex PCR; TCRdb's table is partial and in-frame only. The sample consists of under 200,000 clones, 65% to 90% of them appearing once. The sequenced sample consisted of PBMCs. The receptors were gathered from a woman aged 30 to 39 in good health and CMV-seronegative. Both conserved end residues are part of each CDR3. Each record gives: J gene, V gene, D gene, clone size, CDR3 DNA, CDR3 protein. A D gene is named only where the DNA matches it firmly. Clone size is not always given. Where it is, it says once, few, many or a class for expanded clones.

TRBJ2-2 | TRBV19 | NA | NA | TGTGCCAGTAGTGAGGGGAACACCGGGGAGCTGTTTTTT | CASSEGNTGELFF
TRBJ2-3 | TRBV5-4 | NA | NA | TGTGCCAGCAGCTTGGACCAGGGGGGCGATACGCAGTATTTT | CASSLDQGGDTQYF
TRBJ2-3 | TRBV5-4 | TRBD2 | NA | TGTGCCAGCAGCAGCGGACTAGCGGGGGGGCCAGATACGCAGTATTTT | CASSSGLAGGPDTQYF
TRBJ2-5 | TRBV15 | TRBD2 | NA | TGTGCCACCAGCAGGGGGACTAGCGGCGAGACCCAGTACTTC | CATSRGTSGETQYF
TRBJ2-7 | TRBV5-1 | NA | NA | TGCGCCAGCAGCGTCGACGGGGACTACGAGCAGTACTTC | CASSVDGDYEQYF
TRBJ2-7 | TRBV7-2 | TRBD2 | NA | TGTGCCAGCAGCTTCGGGACTAGCGGGGAGCCCTACGAGCAGTACTTC | CASSFGTSGEPYEQYF
TRBJ2-1 | TRBV21-1 | NA | NA | TGTGCCAGCAGCAAAGCTAGCGGGGGGGCCGGCTCCTACAATGAGCAGTTCTTC | CASSKASGGAGSYNEQFF
TRBJ2-7 | TRBV9 | TRBD2 | NA | TGTGCCAGCAGCGTAGCTAGGGAGGGGTACGAGCAGTACTTC | CASSVAREGYEQYF
TRBJ2-1 | TRBV19 | TRBD2 | few | TGTGCCAGTAGTACAGGACTAGCGGGTCCCAATGAGCAGTTCTTC | CASSTGLAGPNEQFF
TRBJ2-3 | TRBV10-1 | NA | NA | TGCGCCAGCAGTGAGGAGTGGAGATCCACAGATACGCAGTATTTT | CASSEEWRSTDTQYF
TRBJ2-5 | TRBV7-2 | TRBD1 | NA | TGTGCCAGCAGCACCCGGACAGGGACAGAGACCCAGTACTTC | CASSTRTGTETQYF
TRBJ1-2 | TRBV28 | NA | NA | TGTGCCAGCATCGATCGGGAGGGGCATTTCTATGGCTACACCTTC | CASIDREGHFYGYTF
TRBJ2-2 | TRBV11-3 | TRBD2 | NA | TGTGCCAGCAGCTCCCAAGCGGGAGGGGGCGGGGAGCTGTTTTTT | CASSSQAGGGGELFF
TRBJ2-3 | TRBV4-2 | TRBD1 | NA | TGTGCCAGCAGCCAGGGCCCACAGGGGGCGGTGACAGATACGCAGTATTTT | CASSQGPQGAVTDTQYF
TRBJ2-7 | TRBV7-9 | NA | NA | TGTGCCAGCACCGTAGGGAGTGGCCACGAGCAGTACTTC | CASTVGSGHEQYF
TRBJ2-2 | TRBV4-2 | NA | NA | TGTGCCAGCAGCCGAACTACAGGGGACTTCACCGGGGAGCTGTTTTTT | CASSRTTGDFTGELFF
TRBJ1-4 | TRBV2 | TRBD1 | NA | TGTGCCACATCGGGACAGGGGAAGGAAAAACTGTTTTTT | CATSGQGKEKLFF
TRBJ1-2 | TRBV27 | NA | NA | TGTGCCAGCAGCCCGAGGGGATGGGGGCAAGATAACTATGGCTACACCTTC | CASSPRGWGQDNYGYTF
TRBJ1-1 | TRBV27 | TRBD1 | few | TGTGCCAGCAGTCAGGACAGGTTAAACACTGAAGCTTTCTTT | CASSQDRLNTEAFF
TRBJ2-7 | TRBV27 | TRBD1 | few | TGTGCCAGCAGCACGACAGGGTCCGAGCAGTACTTC | CASSTTGSEQYF
TRBJ1-6 | TRBV6-5 | TRBD1 | NA | TGTGCCAGCAAGATGACAGGGATGAATTCACCCCTCCACTTT | CASKMTGMNSPLHF
TRBJ2-7 | TRBV5-1 | TRBD1 | NA | TGCGCCAGCAGACTGAATCCGGGACAGGGCCGGCAAAGGTTC | CASRLNPGQGRQRF
TRBJ2-1 | TRBV6-1 | NA | NA | TGTGCCGCCTCCGGGACTCAACAACACAATGAGCAGTTCTTC | CAASGTQQHNEQFF
TRBJ2-1 | TRBV30 | NA | NA | TGTGCCTGGAGTCTAGCCCGGACGACCCGGGTGAATGAGCAGTTCTTC | CAWSLARTTRVNEQFF
TRBJ2-7 | TRBV7-9 | TRBD2 | NA | TGTGCCAGCGGGAGGGTCAACGAGCAGTACTTC | CASGRVNEQYF
TRBJ2-7 | TRBV6-1 | TRBD2 | NA | TGTGCCAGCGGAAATAGCGGGAGCGGATACGAGCAGTACTTC | CASGNSGSGYEQYF
TRBJ2-7 | TRBV5-1 | NA | NA | TGCGCCAGCAGATATTCGACAGGCGACTACGAGCAGTACTTC | CASRYSTGDYEQYF
TRBJ1-2 | TRBV7-2 | TRBD1 | NA | TGTGCCAGCAGCTTAGGGGCGGTGGGGGCAGGGGGCGCTGGCTACACCTTC | CASSLGAVGAGGAGYTF
TRBJ2-1 | TRBV6-6 | NA | NA | TGTGCCAGCAGGTCACTACAGGGCCCCTTGTACAATGAGCAGTTCTTC | CASRSLQGPLYNEQFF
TRBJ2-4 | TRBV30 | NA | NA | TGTGCCTGGGGAGACTCTCCCCTCGGGAACATTCAGTACTTC | CAWGDSPLGNIQYF
TRBJ2-3 | TRBV7-6 | TRBD2 | NA | TGTGCCAGCAGCCCTCGGACTAGCGGGGGCACAGATACGCAGTATTTT | CASSPRTSGGTDTQYF
TRBJ1-2 | TRBV21-1 | NA | few | TGTGCCAGCAGCGCCCCGGACAGGGGGAGTCACTATGGCTACACCTTC | CASSAPDRGSHYGYTF
TRBJ1-3 | TRBV6-5 | TRBD1 | NA | TGTGCCAGCAGTTACTCCGGACAGGGGTCTGGAAACACCATATATTTT | CASSYSGQGSGNTIYF
TRBJ2-1 | TRBV7-9 | NA | NA | TGTGCCAGCAGCTTAGCTAGGGGGAATGAGCAGTTCTTC | CASSLARGNEQFF
TRBJ2-5 | TRBV20-1 | TRBD2 | NA | TGCAGTGTTAAGCGGGGGGAGACCCAGTACTTC | CSVKRGETQYF
TRBJ2-1 | TRBV2 | TRBD2 | NA | TGTGCCAGTTATAGCGGGGGGGGATCTTACAATGAGCAGTTCTTC | CASYSGGGSYNEQFF
TRBJ2-1 | TRBV9 | NA | NA | TGTGCCAGCAGCGTAGATGGGGGCACCTACAATGAGCAGTTCTTC | CASSVDGGTYNEQFF
TRBJ2-3 | TRBV5-1 | NA | NA | TGCGCCAGCAGCTTGACTCGCGTAGCAGATACGCAGTATTTT | CASSLTRVADTQYF
TRBJ1-5 | TRBV18 | NA | few | TGTGCCAGCTCACCACCCGAAGGGGTTGATCAGCCCCAGCATTTT | CASSPPEGVDQPQHF
TRBJ1-2 | TRBV27 | TRBD1 | NA | TGTGCCAGCAGTTTTAGGGACAGCTATGGCTACACCTTC | CASSFRDSYGYTF
TRBJ2-3 | TRBV10-2 | TRBD2 | once | TGCGCCAGCAGGCGGACTAGCGGTAGCACAGATACGCAGTATTTT | CASRRTSGSTDTQYF
TRBJ1-5 | TRBV23-1 | TRBD1 | NA | TGCGCCGGCAGTCTTAGGACAGGGAAAGGTAGCAATCAGCCCCAGCATTTT | CAGSLRTGKGSNQPQHF
TRBJ2-7 | TRBV28 | NA | NA | TGTGCCAGCAGTTTAGGGCCGTTTATGCCCTACGAGCAGTACTTC | CASSLGPFMPYEQYF
TRBJ1-1 | TRBV7-8 | NA | NA | TGTGCCAGCAGCTTACCCGAGGCGGATGAAGCTTTCTTT | CASSLPEADEAFF
TRBJ2-5 | TRBV2 | TRBD2 | NA | TGTGCCAGCACCAAGACTAGCATCGCAGAGACCCAGTACTTC | CASTKTSIAETQYF
TRBJ1-2 | TRBV2 | NA | NA | TGTGCCAGCAGTGATACAGGCCGAGTCCGTGGCTACACCTTC | CASSDTGRVRGYTF
TRBJ2-7 | TRBV28 | NA | NA | TGTGCCAGCAGCCCAGATCCCTACGAGCAGTACTTC | CASSPDPYEQYF
TRBJ2-3 | TRBV6-1 | NA | NA | TGTGCCAGCAGTGGATTTCAGGCTAGCACAGATACGCAGTATTTT | CASSGFQASTDTQYF
TRBJ2-7 | TRBV19 | TRBD1 | NA | TGTGCCAGTAGTATGGGGACAGGGTTTCTTTACGAGCAGTACTTC | CASSMGTGFLYEQYF
TRBJ2-3 | TRBV9 | NA | few | TGTGCCAGCAGCAGAGCGAGCACAGATACGCAGTATTTT | CASSRASTDTQYF
TRBJ1-2 | TRBV29-1 | TRBD1 | NA | TGCAGCGTTGTCCCGGACAGGGTTGGCTATGGCTACACCTTC | CSVVPDRVGYGYTF
TRBJ2-1 | TRBV4-1 | TRBD2 | NA | TGCGCCAGCAGCCCTACCGGACTAGCAGGGCAGTTCTTC | CASSPTGLAGQFF
TRBJ2-5 | TRBV9 | TRBD1 | NA | TGTGCCAGCAGCGTAGATGGGACAGGGGGAGTAGAGACCCAGTACTTC | CASSVDGTGGVETQYF
TRBJ2-1 | TRBV7-9 | TRBD1 | NA | TGTGCCAGCAGCCGACAGGGATACAATGAGCAGTTCTTC | CASSRQGYNEQFF
TRBJ2-3 | TRBV6-6 | NA | NA | TGTGCCAGCAGTTACGATGGCCGGGGCACAGATACGCAGTATTTT | CASSYDGRGTDTQYF